The 8 T cell receptor beta chains listed next were all sequenced from one sample in a study of T-cell reconstitution after alpha-beta-depleted transplantation in children. Unique molecular identifiers were used in preparing the TCRbeta library. TCRdb redid the calling of the PCR reads with MiXCR, one entry per CDR3 protein. The top ten clones hold about 14% of a sample with around 600,000 distinct CDR3 sequences, under 25% of them seen once. The sequencing used PBMCs, mostly from graft donor cells, collected 360 days after TCRalphabeta/CD19-depleted stem cell transplant. Source of these receptors: a boy under two years old who had a stem cell transplant for acute myeloid leukemia, so the T cells may come from the graft donor.

This chain uses TRBV25-1 with TRBJ2-3; a weak D match, TRBD2 (5 bases). Trimming cost V 3 bases and J 1 base, with 8 bases left between them. Germline lookup yields CDR1 MGHDK and CDR2 SYGVNS. The CDR3 is 14 residues long. The DNA of the CDR3 is TGTGCCAGCAGTGAGGTCGGGGGCACAGATACGCAGTATTTT. Translated: CASSEVGGTDTQYF.

The chain links TRBV27 to TRBJ2-7; no firm D call. V lost 2 bases and J 0 bases, leaving 8 bases between the germline ends. The CDR3 extends over 14 amino acids. Germline V gene lookup returns CDR1 MNHEY and CDR2 SMNVEV (reference sequence). The CDR3 is CASSLQMGSYEQYV. In DNA, the CDR3 is TGTGCCAGCAGTTTACAGATGGGCTCCTACGAGCAGTACGTC.

This rearrangement joins TRBV12-3 or TRBV12-4 to TRBJ2-3, with 9 bases lining up with TRBD2. Trimming cost V 5 bases and J 1 base; bases outside gene matches: 10. CDR3 length: 17 residues. CDR3 protein: CASSPPLAGYRTDTQYF. The CDR3 bases are TGTGCCAGCAGTCCCCCCCTAGCGGGGTACCGCACAGATACGCAGTATTTT.

The chain is built from TRBV28 and TRBJ1-5; 7 nucleotides match TRBD1. Trimming at V came to 10 bases and at J to 4 bases, leaving 4 bases not matched to a gene. From germline, CDR1 is MDHEN and CDR2 SYDVKM. The CDR3 spans 12 residues. This CDR3 is CATTGENQPQHF. The CDR3 nucleotides are TGTGCCACTACAGGGGAAAATCAGCCCCAGCATTTT.

CDR3 nucleotides: TGTGCCAGCAGCTTAGCAACTAGCGGGGCCTACAATGAGCAGTTCTTC. Its protein product is CASSLATSGAYNEQFF. The V gene is TRBV7-2, the J gene TRBJ2-1, with TRBD2 matching 10 bases. The germline CDR1 and CDR2 sequences are SGHTA and FQGNSA. V was clipped by 0 bases and J by 2 bases; unmatched bases: 1. The CDR3 covers 16 residues.

There are many counts of this clonotype. The chain has TRBV16 and TRBJ2-7; 8 nucleotides line up with TRBD2. The CDR3 is 16 amino acids. The V gene end was trimmed by 2 bases and the J gene end by 1 base; junction bases not matched to a gene: 7. CDR1 and CDR2 (germline): KGHSY, FQNENV. As DNA, the CDR3 is TGTGCCAGCAGCCAAGGGGTAGCGGGGTATTCCTACGAGCAGTACTTC. This encodes CASSQGVAGYSYEQYF.

Many counts were recorded for this clonotype. The chain links TRBV29-1 to TRBJ1-1, with D unresolved. Trimming took 5 bases from V and 1 from J, leaving 8 bases between them. There are 12 residues in the CDR3. The germline CDR1 and CDR2 sequences are SQVTM and ANQGSEA. The CDR3 DNA sequence: TGCAGCGTTCTAATGAGGAACACTGAAGCTTTCTTT. As protein: CSVLMRNTEAFF. The full variable domain, rest sourced from reference TRBV29-1 and TRBJ1-1, is SAVISQKPSRDICQRGTSLTIQCQVDSQVTMMFWYRQQPGQSLTLIATANQGSEATYESGFVIDKFPISRPNLTFSTLTVSNMSPEDSSIYLCSVLMRNTEAFFGQGTRLTVV.

This clonotype was counted a few times. The chain links TRBV5-1 to TRBJ2-7; D may be TRBD1 or TRBD2 (5 bases each). This CDR3 has 15 amino acids. The germline V gene encodes CDR1 SGHRS and CDR2 YFSETQ. Trimming removed 7 bases at V and 0 bases at J, with 17 bases between. CDR3 in amino acids: CASSYGAPGSYEQYV. The CDR3 DNA follows: TGCGCCAGCTCTTACGGGGCACCTGGCTCCTACGAGCAGTACGTC.